There are many counts of the clone carrying this TCR beta chain. The antigen remains unidentified. This entry is derived from a study of tumor-infiltrating lymphocytes in primary liver carcinoma. Study-level information: Spanning 4.2 to 10 cm, the tumors were T1-T3 N0M0. Study-level points and caveats: The overlap of tumor-adjacent and tumor-blood pairs was smaller than that of tumor region pairs.

Germline-derived CDR1 and CDR2 are LGHNA and YSLEER. Trimming took 0 bases from V and 2 from J, leaving 11 bases between them. The CDR3 has 15 amino acids. The template, around 540 ng total RNA, yielded TCR beta cDNA made with a constant-region primer. Slightly modified ARM-PCR served as the procedure for the TCR beta libraries. These libraries came from three rounds of nested multiplex PCR. The first two PCR rounds used TRBV1-TRBV30 forward primers with a C-beta reverse primer, roughly 11 cycles each. TCRdb reanalysed the multiplex PCR reads using MiXCR and keeps one entry per CDR3 protein. The repertoire holds approximately 310,000 distinct CDR3 sequences, about 60% seen once, with roughly 8.9% in the top ten. Researchers drew blood RNA from unsorted whole blood and extracted germline DNA as well.

This receptor was taken from a man aged 35-49 years with primary liver carcinoma and hepatitis B virus infection. The chain has TRBV4-3 and TRBJ2-7; a possible D gene is TRBD1 (5 bases). What was sequenced was peripheral blood. For the CDR3, the DNA is TGCGCCAGCAGCCAAGATGTAGGGGCCCCCTACGAGCAGTACTTC. Protein product: CASSQDVGAPYEQYF.